The 31 T cell receptor beta chains in this list originate from one sample, sequenced in a study of shared clonotypes between healthy human individuals. Data came from immunoSEQ multiplex PCR; TCRdb stores just in-frame clones and leaves some out. The table lists 2 million to 2.5 million clones, around 95% of them singletons, with over 0.1% in the top ten. Sequencing used naive CD4+ T cells sorted from blood. As for subset: CD45RA+ positively selected. All receptors derive from a man between 18 and 29 years old in good health.

The chain combines TRBV2 with TRBJ1-1; D gene unclear. The germline V gene has CDR1 SNHLY and CDR2 FYNNEI. V gave up 2 bases and J gave up 1 base, with 5 bases separating them. The CDR3 length is 13 residues. The CDR3 reads CASSEPGNTEAFF. The CDR3, as DNA: TGTGCCAGCAGTGAACCGGGGAACACTGAAGCTTTCTTT. Complete variable domain (other parts from reference TRBV2 and TRBJ1-1): EPEVTQTPSHQVTQMGQEVILRCVPISNHLYFYWYRQILGQKVEFLVSFYNNEISEKSEIFDDQFSVERPDGSNFTLKIRSTKLEDSAMYFCASSEPGNTEAFFGQGTRLTVV.

The chain has TRBV15 and TRBJ2-7, with 7 bases fitting TRBD2. V shed 0 bases and J 0 bases; nucleotides not matched to a gene: 8. Per the germline V gene, CDR1 is LNHNV and CDR2 is YYDKDF (reference sequence). The CDR3 consists of 17 residues. CDR3 loop: CATSRDLSGLSSYEQYF. The CDR3 bases are TGTGCCACCAGCAGAGATCTTTCGGGACTAAGCTCCTACGAGCAGTACTTC.

The V and J genes are TRBV5-1 and TRBJ1-2; D is possibly TRBD1 (5 bases). Germline V gene lookup returns CDR1 SGHRS and CDR2 YFSETQ. This CDR3 contains 17 residues. The V end was cut by 0 bases, the J end by 1 base, with 16 bases between. DNA of the CDR3: TGCGCCAGCAGCTTGGCCCCAGTCCAGGGACTTAACTATGGCTACACCTTC. This codes for CASSLAPVQGLNYGYTF.

Remarks on this clone: Additional DNA sequences in this sample encode the identical CDR3. The chain has TRBV7-8 and TRBJ1-2; D is ambiguous. Germline values: CDR1 SGHVS, CDR2 FQNEAQ. CDR3 length equals 13 residues. The V and J ends lost 1 base and 2 bases respectively, with 5 bases between them. Written as DNA, the CDR3 is TGTGCCAGCAGCTTAGGGACGAACTATGGCTACACCTTC. Translated: CASSLGTNYGYTF.

The V gene is TRBV9, the J gene TRBJ2-5; 14 bases map to TRBD2. The junction had 2 bases not matched to a gene; V was cut back by 3 bases and J by 4 bases. Germline loops: CDR1 SGDLS, CDR2 YYNGEE. The CDR3 has 15 residues. CDR3 nucleotides: TGTGCCAGCAGCGGACTAGCGGGAGGGGTAGAGACCCAGTACTTC. The encoded protein is CASSGLAGGVETQYF.

The V gene is TRBV18, the J gene TRBJ1-3, with 7 bases identical to TRBD1. Germline CDR1 is KGHSH and CDR2 is LQKENI. The CDR3 is 19 residues long. With V trimmed by 0 bases and J by 1 base, 12 bases remained unmatched. CDR3 loop: CASSPPNFRGERSGNTIYF. In DNA, the CDR3 is TGTGCCAGCTCACCACCGAACTTCAGGGGGGAACGGTCTGGAAACACCATATATTTT.

In its sample, this clone was seen once. The V and J genes are TRBV4-3 and TRBJ2-7; TRBD2 agrees at 8 bases. This CDR3 region has 15 residues. Germline assignment: CDR1 LGHNA and CDR2 YSLEER. V dropped 6 bases and J dropped 0; count of bases not matched to a gene: 7. The CDR3 is CASSAGLAISYEQYF. The CDR3 DNA is TGCGCCAGCAGTGCAGGACTAGCCATCTCCTACGAGCAGTACTTC.

This clone was recorded only once. The same CDR3 arises from other DNA sequences in this sample as well. The gene calls are TRBV30 and TRBJ2-7; 8 bases are a match to TRBD1. Germline V CDR1 and CDR2: GTSNPN, SVGIG (reference sequence). The trim removed 8 bases at V and 1 base at J, leaving 4 bases unmatched. The length of the CDR3 is 12 residues. The CDR3: CALGQGSYEQYF. The CDR3 nucleotides are TGTGCCCTTGGACAGGGTTCCTACGAGCAGTACTTC. Looking up the rest from reference TRBV30 and TRBJ2-7 gives the full variable domain: SQTIHQWPATLVQPVGSPLSLECTVEGTSNPNLYWYRQAAGRGLQLLFYSVGIGQISSEVPQNLSASRPQDRQFILSSKKLLLSDSGFYLCALGQGSYEQYFGPGTRLTVT.

The rearrangement uses TRBV7-2 and TRBJ1-2; D remains unclear. This CDR3 is built from 11 residues. The V and J ends lost 5 bases and 8 bases respectively, with 9 bases between them. The germline CDR1 and CDR2 sequences are SGHTA and FQGNSA. For the CDR3, the DNA is TGTGCCAGCAGCACCACTGGGGGCTACACCTTC. It encodes CASSTTGGYTF.

The chain joins TRBV19 to TRBJ2-5, with 8 bases fitting TRBD1. Germline CDR1 is LNHDA and CDR2 is SQIVND (reference sequence). The CDR3 has 15 residues. With 5 bases clipped from V and 5 bases from J, the junction kept 10 bases outside the gene matches. In DNA form, the CDR3 reads TGTGCCAGTAGTGACTCCTCAGGGGGCGGGGAGACCCAGTACTTC. It is translated as CASSDSSGGGETQYF.

This clone was recorded only once. The chain combines TRBV30 with TRBJ1-5; weak D call: TRBD1 (6 bases). V was cut by 5 bases and J by 0 bases, with 14 bases left in between. The CDR3 runs 15 residues. CDR1 is GTSNPN, CDR2 SVGIG, per germline (reference sequence). The chain's CDR3 is CAWGQRSNSNQPQHF. CDR3 bases: TGTGCCTGGGGACAGCGGAGCAATAGCAATCAGCCCCAGCATTTT.

V is TRBV18 and J is TRBJ1-3; 9 bases agree with TRBD1. Germline CDR1 and CDR2: KGHSH and LQKENI. The CDR3 sequence is 16 residues long. The trim removed 3 bases at V and 2 bases at J, leaving 5 bases unmatched. Here the CDR3 reads CASSPPQGAPGNTIYF. For the CDR3, the DNA is TGTGCCAGCTCACCCCCACAGGGGGCTCCTGGAAACACCATATATTTT.

J is TRBJ2-7 and V is TRBV18; 9 nucleotides align to TRBD1. This CDR3 spans 15 amino acids. With 4 bases clipped from V and 3 bases from J, the junction kept 7 bases outside the gene matches. Germline V gives CDR1 KGHSH, CDR2 LQKENI. CDR3 DNA: TGTGCCAGCTCACGAATTGGGGGACAGGGCTACGAGCAGTACTTC. Its translation is CASSRIGGQGYEQYF.

CDR3 protein: CASSLEGATFTEAFF. CDR3 nucleotides: TGCGCCAGCAGCTTAGAGGGTGCTACATTCACTGAAGCTTTCTTT. V and J are TRBV5-1 and TRBJ1-1, with D unresolved. This CDR3 comprises 15 residues. Trimming took off 2 bases at V and 4 bases at J, with 15 bases between the two ends. CDR1 and CDR2 (germline): SGHRS, YFSETQ.

The rearrangement uses TRBV19 and TRBJ2-1; unclear D gene. V was cut by 5 bases and J by 6 bases, with 11 bases left in between. Looked up from germline, CDR1 is LNHDA and CDR2 is SQIVND (reference sequence). This CDR3 has 13 amino acids. The CDR3 region is CASSGGWSNEQFF. In DNA, the CDR3 is TGTGCCAGTAGTGGTGGGTGGTCCAATGAGCAGTTCTTC. The full variable domain, its missing parts supplied by reference TRBV19 and TRBJ2-1, is DGGITQSPKYLFRKEGQNVTLSCEQNLNHDAMYWYRQDPGQGLRLIYYSQIVNDFQKGDIAEGYSVSREKKESFPLTVTSAQKNPTAFYLCASSGGWSNEQFFGPGTRLTVL.

The genes are TRBV19 and TRBJ2-5; D might be TRBD2 (6 bases). Trimming removed 6 bases from V and 3 bases from J, with 17 bases in between. CDR1 and CDR2 (germline): LNHDA, SQIVND (reference sequence). CDR3 size: 15 residues. The DNA for the CDR3 is TGTGCCAGTAGAGCGGGCAGGGAGGCGGAAGAGACCCAGTACTTC. Its translation: CASRAGREAEETQYF.

J is TRBJ2-5 and V is TRBV5-1; a weak D match, TRBD2 (6 bases). The CDR3 runs to 14 residues. Germline CDR1 SGHRS, CDR2 YFSETQ. V lost 4 bases and J 3 bases, leaving 13 bases between the germline ends. In DNA form, the CDR3 reads TGCGCCAGCAGCGAAGGGACTTCTAAAGAGACCCAGTACTTC. This codes for CASSEGTSKETQYF.

About this clone itself: Other nucleotide sequences from this sample produce the same CDR3. V and J are TRBV5-1 and TRBJ2-3; D gene ambiguous. The CDR3 length is 14 residues. CDR1 is SGHRS, CDR2 YFSETQ, per germline. V was cut by 0 bases and J by 6 bases, with 11 bases left in between. The CDR3: CASSLGQGPDTQYF. DNA for the CDR3: TGCGCCAGCAGCTTGGGACAAGGGCCTGATACGCAGTATTTT.

The V call is TRBV11-2, the J call TRBJ2-1, with D maybe TRBD2 (5 bases). The germline V gene encodes CDR1 SGHAT and CDR2 FQNNGV. There are 16 residues in the CDR3. V was trimmed by 3 bases and J by 0 bases, leaving 12 bases between them. For the CDR3, the DNA is TGTGCCAGCAGCTTGCGGCTGGGGAGCTCCTACAATGAGCAGTTCTTC. Translating gives CASSLRLGSSYNEQFF.

The V gene is TRBV18, the J gene TRBJ1-5; D is ambiguous. The CDR3 runs to 14 residues. Per germline, CDR1 KGHSH and CDR2 LQKENI. V gave up 3 bases and J gave up 0 bases, with 6 bases separating them. Here the CDR3 DNA reads TGTGCCAGCTCACCGACAAATAGCAATCAGCCCCAGCATTTT. Residues: CASSPTNSNQPQHF.

The V and J genes are TRBV2 and TRBJ2-3, with 9 bases that match TRBD2. The CDR3 length is 14 residues. J lost 0 bases, V lost 10 bases, and 5 bases had no gene match. Germline CDR1 and CDR2: SNHLY and FYNNEI. For the CDR3, the DNA is TGTGCCACTACTAGCGGGTCTAGCACAGATACGCAGTATTTT. This translates into CATTSGSSTDTQYF.

Of note for this clone: In the same sample, other DNA sequences code for this CDR3. This rearrangement joins TRBV7-2 to TRBJ1-3; D ambiguous. The CDR3 is made up of 14 amino acids. V was shortened by 5 bases and J by 1 base, with 9 bases between the two germline ends. Germline lookup yields CDR1 SGHTA and CDR2 FQGNSA. In DNA form, the CDR3 reads TGTGCCAGCAGCCCCGGAACTTCTGGAAACACCATATATTTT. Translation gives CASSPGTSGNTIYF.

V usage is TRBV6-1 and J usage is TRBJ2-1; D might be TRBD1 or TRBD2, each matching 5 bases. This CDR3 is 15 amino acids long. CDR1 and CDR2 from the germline V gene are MNHNS and SASEGT. Trimming removed 6 bases at V and 4 bases at J, with 16 bases between. CDR3 bases: TGTGCCAGCAGCGACCTAGGGGAGATATACAATGAGCAGTTCTTC. It translates to CASSDLGEIYNEQFF.

The chain joins TRBV6-5 to TRBJ2-7; possible D gene TRBD1, 6 bases. The CDR3 totals 15 residues. The V gene's germline CDR1 is MNHEY and CDR2 SVGAGI. The V gene lost 1 base and the J gene lost 3 bases, with 13 bases spanning the gap. The CDR3 DNA reads TGTGCCAGCAGTTACTTGGCAGACAGGAACTACGAGCAGTACTTC. The encoded protein is CASSYLADRNYEQYF.

The chain combines TRBV7-2 with TRBJ2-7; the D gene is possibly TRBD1 (6 bases). The V and J ends lost 5 bases and 1 base respectively, with 12 bases between them. CDR3 length equals 14 residues. The V gene's germline CDR1 is SGHTA and CDR2 FQGNSA. For the CDR3, the DNA is TGTGCCAGCAGCCGGACAGTGGGGTCCTACGAGCAGTACTTC. The encoded protein is CASSRTVGSYEQYF. The full variable domain, its missing parts supplied by reference TRBV7-2 and TRBJ2-7, is GAGVSQSPSNKVTEKGKDVELRCDPISGHTALYWYRQSLGQGLEFLIYFQGNSAPDKSGLPSDRFSAERTGGSVSTLTIQRTQQEDSAVYLCASSRTVGSYEQYFGPGTRLTVT.

The chain joins TRBV28 to TRBJ2-2, with a possible D match to TRBD1 (6 bases). The length of the CDR3 is 16 residues. The germline CDR1 and CDR2 sequences are MDHEN and SYDVKM. V was clipped by 6 bases and J by 1 base, with 15 bases between them. The CDR3 loop reads CASRPNRAKNTGELFF. DNA for the CDR3: TGTGCCAGCAGACCTAACAGGGCGAAGAACACCGGGGAGCTGTTTTTT.

The gene calls are TRBV19 and TRBJ1-2; 9 nucleotides align to TRBD1. With V trimmed by 5 bases and J by 8 bases, 6 bases remained unmatched. CDR1 LNHDA and CDR2 SQIVND come from the germline V gene (reference sequence). There are 13 residues in the CDR3. The CDR3 here is CASSVSDRGGYTF. In DNA, the CDR3 is TGTGCCAGTAGTGTCTCGGACAGGGGCGGCTACACCTTC.

The chain joins TRBV11-3 to TRBJ2-2; D might be TRBD1 (6 bases). V dropped 4 bases and J dropped 4 bases, with 10 bases sitting between them. Germline loops: CDR1 SGHNT, CDR2 YENEEA. The CDR3 loop spans 14 amino acids. The CDR3 is CASSSRTATGELFF. CDR3 bases: TGTGCCAGCAGCTCCCGGACAGCCACCGGGGAGCTGTTTTTT.

V is TRBV5-6 and J is TRBJ1-1; D is ambiguous. The CDR3 sequence is 12 residues long. Trimming removed 4 bases at V and 4 bases at J, with 8 bases between. Germline V gene data show CDR1 as SGHDT and CDR2 as YYEEEE. The CDR3 nucleotides read TGTGCCAGCAGCCTCGAAAGCACTGAAGCTTTCTTT. Translation gives CASSLESTEAFF.

This clone has more than one count but fewer than ten. The J gene is TRBJ1-4, the V gene TRBV9; no definite D call. There are 14 residues in the CDR3. Germline loops: CDR1 SGDLS, CDR2 YYNGEE. The V end lost 3 bases, the J end lost 8 bases, and 14 bases lay between the germline ends. As DNA, the CDR3 is TGTGCCAGCAGCGCCTCGTCCGTGGGCGAAAAACTGTTTTTT. Translation gives CASSASSVGEKLFF.

V usage is TRBV5-8 and J usage is TRBJ1-5, with a weak D call TRBD1 (6 bases). Germline lookup yields CDR1 SGHTS and CDR2 YDEGEE. The CDR3 is made up of 13 amino acids. V was clipped by 7 bases and J by 3 bases, with 11 bases between them. The CDR3 protein is CASHRTDNQPQHF. Here the CDR3 DNA reads TGTGCCAGCCATCGGACAGACAATCAGCCCCAGCATTTT.